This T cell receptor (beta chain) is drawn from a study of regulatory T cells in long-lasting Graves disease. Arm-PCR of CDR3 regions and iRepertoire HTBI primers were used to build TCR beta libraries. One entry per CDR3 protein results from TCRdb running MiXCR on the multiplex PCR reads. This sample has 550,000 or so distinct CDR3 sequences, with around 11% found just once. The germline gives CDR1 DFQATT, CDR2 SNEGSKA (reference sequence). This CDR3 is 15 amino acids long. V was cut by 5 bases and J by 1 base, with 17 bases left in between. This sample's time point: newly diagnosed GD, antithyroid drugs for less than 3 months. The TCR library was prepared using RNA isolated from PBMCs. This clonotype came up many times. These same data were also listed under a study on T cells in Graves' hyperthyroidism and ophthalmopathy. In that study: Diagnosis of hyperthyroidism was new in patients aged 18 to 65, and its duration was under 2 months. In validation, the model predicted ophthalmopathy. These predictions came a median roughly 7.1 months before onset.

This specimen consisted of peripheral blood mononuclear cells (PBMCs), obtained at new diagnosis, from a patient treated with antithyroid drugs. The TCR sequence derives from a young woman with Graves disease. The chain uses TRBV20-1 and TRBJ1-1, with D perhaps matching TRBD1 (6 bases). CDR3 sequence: CSASKGGSGNTEAFF. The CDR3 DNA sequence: TGCAGTGCTTCGAAGGGGGGTTCGGGGAACACTGAAGCTTTCTTT.